What follows are 9 T cell receptor beta chains derived from one specimen sequenced in a study of tumor-infiltrating lymphocytes in primary liver carcinoma. Researchers drew blood RNA from unsorted whole blood and extracted germline DNA as well. The investigators made TCR beta cDNA from approximately 0.5 ug total RNA, using a constant-region primer. Libraries of TCR beta came from three nested multiplex PCR rounds with slightly modified ARM-PCR. Both of the initial two PCR rounds ran for approximately 11 cycles and employed TRBV1-TRBV30 forward primers alongside a C-beta reverse primer. TCRdb itself ran the multiplex PCR reads through MiXCR, one entry per CDR3 protein. This sample has about 200,000 distinct CDR3 sequences, with less than 65% found just once. Sequencing was performed on peripheral blood. The receptors shown here come from a woman aged 55-75 years with primary liver carcinoma and hepatitis B virus infection.

This clonotype turned up a few times. J is TRBJ2-5 and V is TRBV28; D may be TRBD2 (6 bases). With 10 bases removed from V and 5 bases from J, the gap between germline ends came to 20 bases. This CDR3 comprises 14 residues. The V gene's germline CDR1 is MDHEN and CDR2 SYDVKM. For the CDR3, the DNA is TGTGCCACCTACGAACCGGGGGACGACGAGACCCAGTACTTC. Encoded protein: CATYEPGDDETQYF.

The genes are TRBV2 and TRBJ2-1, with D perhaps TRBD2 (5 bases). Germline assignment: CDR1 SNHLY and CDR2 FYNNEI. The CDR3 totals 15 residues. V lost 8 bases and J 7 bases, leaving 21 bases between the germline ends. CDR3 amino acids: CASFRSGSAVNEQFF. CDR3 in DNA: TGTGCCAGCTTCCGGTCGGGTAGCGCTGTAAATGAGCAGTTCTTC.

Comment on this clonotype: In this CDR3 the conserved last residue, phenylalanine or tryptophan, is missing, so a read error is likely. The DNA is omitted, as the CDR3 cannot be located on it reliably, and the CDR3 follows TCRdb's listing. The V call is TRBV6-5, the J call TRBJ2-7; the tabulated D call, TRBD1, remains unverified against the DNA. The CDR3 spans 11 residues, counting both ends. Germline V gene lookup returns CDR1 MNHEY and CDR2 SVGAGI. This CDR3 is CTSTSQDRRPC.

This clonotype was seen only a few times. This sequence joins TRBV30 and TRBJ2-7; D perhaps matches TRBD2 (7 bases). The V and J ends lost 6 bases and 3 bases respectively, with 24 bases between them. Germline assignment: CDR1 GTSNPN and CDR2 SVGIG (reference sequence). There are 16 residues in the CDR3. The CDR3 bases are TGTGCCTGCAATCCACCATACAGGGAGGGGGGCTACGAGCAGTACTTC. It encodes CACNPPYREGGYEQYF.

As regards this clonotype: A much larger clone lies one base from this, so it may be a read error. This sequence joins TRBV6-2 or TRBV6-3 and TRBJ2-7; D not resolved. With the DNA end fitting TRBJ2-1 better, the J assignment may be wrong. Germline V CDR1 and CDR2: MNHEY, SVGEGT. The CDR3 loop spans 15 amino acids. The CDR3 coding sequence is TGTGCCAGCAGTTACTCGAGGTTCAGCACCTACGAGCAGTTCTTC. Protein product: CASSYSRFSTYEQFF.

This clonotype was counted many times. The V call is TRBV6-5, the J call TRBJ2-5, with D unclear. The CDR3 has 16 amino acids. V lost 0 bases, J lost 3 bases, and 14 bases lay in between. The V gene's germline CDR1 is MNHEY and CDR2 SVGAGI. CDR3 coding DNA: TGTGCCAGCAGTTACTCTGGTCGCGGCCCAGAAGAGACCCAGTACTTC. The encoded protein is CASSYSGRGPEETQYF.

To note about this clonotype: The CDR3 end shows no conserved phenylalanine or tryptophan, and so a read error is likely. No DNA is shown, since the ends of the CDR3 on it are uncertain; the CDR3 is the one TCRdb lists. The chain uses TRBV11-2 and TRBJ2-7. Germline CDR1 SGHAT, CDR2 FQNNGV. The CDR3 is 12 residues long, counting both termini. CDR3 sequence reads: CASSLASYERYL.

About this clonotype: A much larger clone differs from this one at a single base, so this may be a read error. This rearrangement joins TRBV6-2 or TRBV6-3 to TRBJ2-1; 10 nucleotides agree with TRBD2. In germline, CDR1 is MNHEY, CDR2 SVGEGT. This CDR3 is built from 14 residues. The CDR3 DNA reads TGTGTCAGCAGGGAGACTAGCGGGTACAATGAGCAGTTCTTC. It translates to CVSRETSGYNEQFF.

On this clonotype itself: A much larger clonotype is one base distant, so this may be a read error. The chain employs TRBV5-5 and TRBJ1-2, with D tentatively TRBD1 (5 bases). CDR3 length equals 13 residues. CDR1 SGHKS and CDR2 YYEKEE come from the germline V gene (reference sequence). CDR3 bases: TGTGCCAGCACCTTGGCTGGGGCGCGTGGCTACACCTTC. This gives the protein CASTLAGARGYTF.